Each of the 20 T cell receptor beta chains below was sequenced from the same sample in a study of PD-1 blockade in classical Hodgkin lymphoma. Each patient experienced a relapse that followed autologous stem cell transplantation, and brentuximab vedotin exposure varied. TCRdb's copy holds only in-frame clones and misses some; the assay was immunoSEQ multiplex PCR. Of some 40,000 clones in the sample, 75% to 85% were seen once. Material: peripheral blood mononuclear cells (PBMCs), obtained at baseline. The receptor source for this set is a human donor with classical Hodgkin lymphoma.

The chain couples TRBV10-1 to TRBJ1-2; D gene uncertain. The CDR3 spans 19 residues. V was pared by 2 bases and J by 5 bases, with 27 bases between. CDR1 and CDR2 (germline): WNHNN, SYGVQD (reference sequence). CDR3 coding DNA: TGCGCCAGCAGTGAGAATTTTTGGGTCGGCCCCGTCCTAAGATATGGCTACACCTTC. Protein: CASSENFWVGPVLRYGYTF.

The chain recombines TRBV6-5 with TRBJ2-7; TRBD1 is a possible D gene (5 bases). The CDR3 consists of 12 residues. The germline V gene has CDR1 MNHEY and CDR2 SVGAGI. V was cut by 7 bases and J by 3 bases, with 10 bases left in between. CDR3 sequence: CASKAGIYEQYF. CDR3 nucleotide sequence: TGTGCCAGCAAAGCAGGGATCTACGAGCAGTACTTC.

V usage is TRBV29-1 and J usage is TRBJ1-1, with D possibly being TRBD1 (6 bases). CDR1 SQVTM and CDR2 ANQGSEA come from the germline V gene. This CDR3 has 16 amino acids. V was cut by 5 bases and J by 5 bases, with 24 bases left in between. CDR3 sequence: CSVYPRGTVIGTEAFF. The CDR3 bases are TGCAGCGTTTACCCCAGGGGAACGGTCATAGGGACTGAAGCTTTCTTT.

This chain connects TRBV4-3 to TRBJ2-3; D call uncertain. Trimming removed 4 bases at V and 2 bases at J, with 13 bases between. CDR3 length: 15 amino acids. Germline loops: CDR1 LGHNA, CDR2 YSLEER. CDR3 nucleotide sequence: TGCGCCAGCAGCCCCGGCATGCGATACACAGATACGCAGTATTTT. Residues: CASSPGMRYTDTQYF.

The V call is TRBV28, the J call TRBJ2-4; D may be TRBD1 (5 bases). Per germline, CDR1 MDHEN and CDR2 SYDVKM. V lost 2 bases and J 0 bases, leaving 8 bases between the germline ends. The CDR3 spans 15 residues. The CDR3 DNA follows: TGTGCCAGCAGTTTACAGGGCAGAGCCAAAAACATTCAGTACTTC. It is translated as CASSLQGRAKNIQYF.

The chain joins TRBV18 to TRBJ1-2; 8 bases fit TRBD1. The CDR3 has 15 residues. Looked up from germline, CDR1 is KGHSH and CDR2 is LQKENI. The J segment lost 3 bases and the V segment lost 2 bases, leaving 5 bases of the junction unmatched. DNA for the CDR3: TGTGCCAGCTCACCAGAGGGACAGGATGACTATGGCTACACCTTC. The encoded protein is CASSPEGQDDYGYTF.

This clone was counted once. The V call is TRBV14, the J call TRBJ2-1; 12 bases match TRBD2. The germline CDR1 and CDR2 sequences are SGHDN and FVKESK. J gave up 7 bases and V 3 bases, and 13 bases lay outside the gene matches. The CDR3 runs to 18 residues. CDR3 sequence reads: CASSQSASGRGLFNEQFF. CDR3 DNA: TGTGCCAGCAGCCAGAGTGCTAGCGGGAGGGGGCTTTTTAATGAGCAGTTCTTC.

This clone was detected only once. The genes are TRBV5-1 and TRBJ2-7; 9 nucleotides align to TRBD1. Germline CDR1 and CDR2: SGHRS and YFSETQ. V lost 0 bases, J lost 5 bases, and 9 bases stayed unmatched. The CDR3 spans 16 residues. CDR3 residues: CASSLGPGQGGHEQYF. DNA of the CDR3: TGCGCCAGCAGCTTGGGTCCGGGACAGGGTGGCCACGAGCAGTACTTC. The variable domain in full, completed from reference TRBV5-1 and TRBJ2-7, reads KAGVTQTPRYLIKTRGQQVTLSCSPISGHRSVSWYQQTPGQGLQFLFEYFSETQRNKGNFPGRFSGRQFSNSRSEMNVSTLELGDSALYLCASSLGPGQGGHEQYFGPGTRLTVT.

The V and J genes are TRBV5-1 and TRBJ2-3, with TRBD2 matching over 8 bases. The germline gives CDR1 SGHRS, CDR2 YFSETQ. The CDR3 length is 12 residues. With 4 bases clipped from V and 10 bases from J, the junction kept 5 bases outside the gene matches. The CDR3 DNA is TGCGCCAGCAGCCCGGACGGGGGGGCGCAGTATTTT. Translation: CASSPDGGAQYF.

This chain's CDR3 is CASNSKGAPGETQYF. In DNA form, the CDR3 reads TGTGCCAGCAACTCAAAGGGGGCGCCTGGGGAGACCCAGTACTTC. The chain carries TRBV7-9 and TRBJ2-5, with 7 bases identical to TRBD1. The CDR3 extends over 15 amino acids. The V and J ends lost 7 bases and 5 bases, in that order; junction bases with no gene match: 13. CDR1 SEHNR and CDR2 FQNEAQ come from the germline V gene (reference sequence).

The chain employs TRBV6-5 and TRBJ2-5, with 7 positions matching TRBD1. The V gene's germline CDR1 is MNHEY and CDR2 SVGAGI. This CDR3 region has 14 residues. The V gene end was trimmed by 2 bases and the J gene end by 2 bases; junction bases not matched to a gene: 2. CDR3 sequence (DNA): TGTGCCAGCAGTTACAGGGGACAGCAAGAGACCCAGTACTTC. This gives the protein CASSYRGQQETQYF.

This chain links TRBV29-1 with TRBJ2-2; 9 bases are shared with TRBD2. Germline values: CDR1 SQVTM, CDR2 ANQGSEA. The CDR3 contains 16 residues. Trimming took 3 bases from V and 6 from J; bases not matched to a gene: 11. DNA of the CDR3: TGCAGCGTTGAGGGTCCGGGCGGGAGGGTAGCCGGGGAGCTGTTTTTT. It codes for CSVEGPGGRVAGELFF.

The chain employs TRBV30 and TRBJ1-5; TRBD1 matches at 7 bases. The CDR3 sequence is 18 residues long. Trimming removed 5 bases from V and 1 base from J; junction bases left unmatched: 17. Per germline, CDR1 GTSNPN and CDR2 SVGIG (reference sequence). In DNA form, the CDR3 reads TGTGCCTGGGGATTGATGGGGGCCGGGACAGAGAGCAATCAGCCCCAGCATTTT. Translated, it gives CAWGLMGAGTESNQPQHF. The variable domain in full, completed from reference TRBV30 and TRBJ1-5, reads SQTIHQWPATLVQPVGSPLSLECTVEGTSNPNLYWYRQAAGRGLQLLFYSVGIGQISSEVPQNLSASRPQDRQFILSSKKLLLSDSGFYLCAWGLMGAGTESNQPQHFGDGTRLSIL.

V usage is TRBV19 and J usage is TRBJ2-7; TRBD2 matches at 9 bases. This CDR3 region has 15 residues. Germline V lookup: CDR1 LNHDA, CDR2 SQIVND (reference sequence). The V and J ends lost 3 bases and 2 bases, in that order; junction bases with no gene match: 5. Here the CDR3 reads CASSMLAGLTYEQYF. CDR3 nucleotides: TGTGCCAGTAGTATGCTAGCGGGGCTAACCTACGAGCAGTACTTC.

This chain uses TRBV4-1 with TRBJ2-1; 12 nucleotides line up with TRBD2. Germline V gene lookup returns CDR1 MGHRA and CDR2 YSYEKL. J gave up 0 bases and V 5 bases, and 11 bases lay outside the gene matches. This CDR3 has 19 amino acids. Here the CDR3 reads CASSFGLAGSRSSYNEQFF. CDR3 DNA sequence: TGCGCCAGCAGCTTCGGACTAGCGGGATCAAGGAGCTCCTACAATGAGCAGTTCTTC.

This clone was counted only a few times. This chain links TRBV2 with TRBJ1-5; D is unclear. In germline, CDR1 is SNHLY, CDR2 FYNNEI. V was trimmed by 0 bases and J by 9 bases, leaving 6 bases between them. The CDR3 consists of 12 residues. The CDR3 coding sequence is TGTGCCAGCAGTGAAGCCTTGCGGCCCCAGCATTTT. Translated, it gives CASSEALRPQHF.

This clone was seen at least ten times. For the CDR3, the DNA is TGTGCCAGCAGTTGCGGACAGTGGAACACTGAAGCTTTCTTT. The encoded protein is CASSCGQWNTEAFF. The chain is built from TRBV28 and TRBJ1-1; TRBD1 might be the D (6 bases). V lost 4 bases, J lost 1 base, and 10 bases lay in between. There are 14 residues in the CDR3. Germline V gene sequence: CDR1 MDHEN, CDR2 SYDVKM.

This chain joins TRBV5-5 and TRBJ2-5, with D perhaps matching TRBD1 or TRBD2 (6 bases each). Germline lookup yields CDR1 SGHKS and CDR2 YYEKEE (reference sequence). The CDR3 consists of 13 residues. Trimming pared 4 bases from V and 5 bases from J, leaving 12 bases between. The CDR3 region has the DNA TGTGCCAGCAGCCACGTAGGGGGGGAGACCCAGTACTTC. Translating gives CASSHVGGETQYF.

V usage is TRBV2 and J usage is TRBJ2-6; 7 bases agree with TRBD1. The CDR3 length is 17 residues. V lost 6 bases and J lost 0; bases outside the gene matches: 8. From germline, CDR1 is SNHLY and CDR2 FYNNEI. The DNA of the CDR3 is TGTGCCAGCAGACCGGGACAGAGTTACTCTGGGGCCAACGTCCTGACTTTC. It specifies CASRPGQSYSGANVLTF.

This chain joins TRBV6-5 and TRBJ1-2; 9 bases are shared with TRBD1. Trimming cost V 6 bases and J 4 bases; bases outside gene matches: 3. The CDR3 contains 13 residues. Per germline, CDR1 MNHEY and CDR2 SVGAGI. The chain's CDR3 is CASRGQGIYGYTF. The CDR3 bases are TGTGCCAGCAGGGGACAGGGAATCTATGGCTACACCTTC.